The sequence of this T cell receptor beta chain was determined in a study of shared clonotypes between healthy human individuals. General study points: Approximately 4.6% of naive CD4 clonotypes were shared across a handful of donors.

Details on this clone: Its specificity is not known.

Sequenced by immunoSEQ multiplex PCR; TCRdb stores in-frame clones only, minus some. The sample lists a few million clones, over 85% occurring once. CDR3 length: 15 residues. Trimming took off 5 bases at V and 2 bases at J, with 15 bases between the two ends. Germline-derived CDR1 and CDR2 are MNHNS and SASEGT. The receptor comes from a man between 18 and 35 years old in good health. Some clones in this sample may be carry-over from other donors' samples. The rearrangement uses TRBV6-1 and TRBJ1-1; D uncertain. Sequencing used naive CD4+ T cells from PBMCs. Subset indicated: CD45RA+ positively selected. The CDR3 DNA reads as TGTGCCAGCAGTTGGGCAGCGGATCCTAACACTGAAGCTTTCTTT. The encoded protein is CASSWAADPNTEAFF.